This T cell receptor beta chain was sequenced for a study of vaccination and CD4 T cells after COVID-19. An Oncomine TCR Beta short-read assay was used to sequence the DNA from cultured CD4+ T cells. MiXCR, run by TCRdb on the PCR reads, gives a single entry per CDR3 protein. This sample carries approximately 21,000 distinct CDR3 sequences, roughly 43% of them seen once, and the ten largest clones take around 4.9%. Sample time point: late sampling 161 to 241 days after vaccination in a few convalescent patients. Described treatment: roughly nine-day PBMC culture with coronavirus spike peptide pools or control peptides (ViraFEST assay). A negative selection step was used to isolate CD4+ T cells once culture had run for roughly eleven days. Details on this clonotype: What it binds is not known.

The CDR3 has 13 amino acids. Germline CDR1 reads SGHTA; CDR2 reads FQGNSA. Deletions cut 1 base from V and 8 bases from J, with 11 bases between. The material sequenced was CD4+ T cells from blood, cultured in vitro, taken about 7 months after SARS-CoV-2 vaccination. The sequence derives from a human donor who had recovered from COVID-19. The chain joins TRBV7-2 to TRBJ1-2; the D is unclear. This CDR3 reads CASSLVRPAGYTF. The CDR3 bases are TGTGCCAGCAGCTTAGTCCGGCCAGCCGGCTACACCTTC.